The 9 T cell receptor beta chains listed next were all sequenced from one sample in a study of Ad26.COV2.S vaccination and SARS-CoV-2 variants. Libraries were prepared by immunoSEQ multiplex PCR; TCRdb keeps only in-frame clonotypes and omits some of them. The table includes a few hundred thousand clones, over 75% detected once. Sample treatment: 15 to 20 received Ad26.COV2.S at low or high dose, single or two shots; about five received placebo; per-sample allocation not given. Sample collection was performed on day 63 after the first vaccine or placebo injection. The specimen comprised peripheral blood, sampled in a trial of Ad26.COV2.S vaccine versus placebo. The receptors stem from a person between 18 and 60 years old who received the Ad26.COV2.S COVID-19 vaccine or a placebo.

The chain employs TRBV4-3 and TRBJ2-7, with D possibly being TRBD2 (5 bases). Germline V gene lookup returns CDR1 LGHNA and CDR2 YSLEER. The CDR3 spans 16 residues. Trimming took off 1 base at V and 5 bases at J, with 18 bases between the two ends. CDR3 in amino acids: CASSQVGVAGANEQYF. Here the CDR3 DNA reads TGCGCCAGCAGCCAAGTTGGGGTCGCGGGTGCCAACGAGCAGTACTTC.

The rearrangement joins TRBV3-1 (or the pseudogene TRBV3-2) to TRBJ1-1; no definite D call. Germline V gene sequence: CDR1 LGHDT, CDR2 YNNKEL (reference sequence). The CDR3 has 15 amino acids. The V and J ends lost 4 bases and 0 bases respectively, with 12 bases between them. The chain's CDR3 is CASSPLQDLNTEAFF. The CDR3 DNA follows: TGTGCCAGCAGCCCTCTCCAGGATTTGAACACTGAAGCTTTCTTT.

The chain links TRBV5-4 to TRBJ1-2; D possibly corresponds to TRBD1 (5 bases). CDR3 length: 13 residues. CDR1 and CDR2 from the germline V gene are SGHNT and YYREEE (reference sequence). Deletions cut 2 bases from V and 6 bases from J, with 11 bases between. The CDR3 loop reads CASSFWGQNGYTF. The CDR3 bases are TGTGCCAGCAGCTTTTGGGGCCAAAATGGCTACACCTTC.

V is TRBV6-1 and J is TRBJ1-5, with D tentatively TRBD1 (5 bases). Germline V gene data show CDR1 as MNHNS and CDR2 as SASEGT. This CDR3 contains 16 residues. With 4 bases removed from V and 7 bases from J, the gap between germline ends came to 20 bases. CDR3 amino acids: CASSGRDRSVRQPQHF. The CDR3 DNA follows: TGTGCCAGCAGTGGCCGGGACCGAAGCGTTCGCCAGCCCCAGCATTTT.

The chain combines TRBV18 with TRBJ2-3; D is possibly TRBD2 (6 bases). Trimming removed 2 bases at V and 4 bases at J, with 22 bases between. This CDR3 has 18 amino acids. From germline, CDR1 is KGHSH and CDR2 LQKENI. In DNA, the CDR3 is TGTGCCAGCTCACCAAGGCTCCCGGGAACATCGGGGGCAGATACGCAGTATTTT. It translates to CASSPRLPGTSGADTQYF.

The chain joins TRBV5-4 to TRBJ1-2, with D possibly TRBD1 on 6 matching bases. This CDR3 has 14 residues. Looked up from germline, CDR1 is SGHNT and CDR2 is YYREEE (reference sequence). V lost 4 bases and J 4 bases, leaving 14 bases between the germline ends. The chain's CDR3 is CASSQSQGGYGYTF. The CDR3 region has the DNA TGTGCCAGCAGCCAATCACAGGGAGGCTATGGCTACACCTTC.

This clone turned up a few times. CDR3: CASSPEAKVDQPQHF. The CDR3 nucleotides are TGTGCCAGCAGCCCGGAGGCTAAGGTCGATCAGCCCCAGCATTTT. The V gene is TRBV27, the J gene TRBJ1-5; D ambiguous. CDR1 and CDR2 (germline): MNHEY, SMNVEV (reference sequence). V gave up 6 bases and J gave up 5 bases, with 17 bases separating them. This CDR3 has 15 residues.

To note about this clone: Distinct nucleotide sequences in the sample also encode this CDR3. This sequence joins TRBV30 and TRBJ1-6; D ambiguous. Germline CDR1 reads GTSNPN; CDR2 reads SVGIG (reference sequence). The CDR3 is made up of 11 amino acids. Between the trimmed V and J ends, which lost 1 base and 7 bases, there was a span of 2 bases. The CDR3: CAWSGNSPLHF. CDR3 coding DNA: TGTGCCTGGAGTGGAAATTCACCCCTCCACTTT. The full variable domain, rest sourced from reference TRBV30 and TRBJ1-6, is SQTIHQWPATLVQPVGSPLSLECTVEGTSNPNLYWYRQAAGRGLQLLFYSVGIGQISSEVPQNLSASRPQDRQFILSSKKLLLSDSGFYLCAWSGNSPLHFGNGTRLTVT.

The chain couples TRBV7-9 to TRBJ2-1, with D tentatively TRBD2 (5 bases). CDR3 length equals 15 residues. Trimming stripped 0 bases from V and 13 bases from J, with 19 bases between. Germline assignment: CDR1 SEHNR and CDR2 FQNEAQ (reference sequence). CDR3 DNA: TGTGCCAGCAGCTTAGCGTTAGAAGCGGAGATAGAACAGTTCTTC. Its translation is CASSLALEAEIEQFF.